The present T cell receptor (beta chain) was sequenced within a study of T cells in Graves' hyperthyroidism and ophthalmopathy. A single count supports this clonotype. Its antigen is still unknown. Trimming removed 7 bases at V and 2 bases at J, with 15 bases between. The CDR3 extends over 15 amino acids. CDR1 is SGHAT, CDR2 FQNNGV, per germline. Study-wide results and caveats: The majority of expanded thyroid clonotypes above 0.001 also appeared in blood. Using 13 V-J features, a model discriminated ophthalmopathy from stable hyperthyroidism.

TCR beta CDR3 regions were amplified from RNA. Initially, a first-round RT-PCR of the TCR CDR3 employed the HTBI primer set. TCRdb independently ran MiXCR on the multiplex PCR reads; one entry per CDR3 protein. The top ten clones hold around 29% of a sample with roughly 93,000 distinct CDR3 sequences, over 50% of them seen once. Reasons for excluding patients were uncontrolled infection, other autoimmune disease, pregnancy or lactation. Source material for PBMCs was around 10 ml fresh peripheral blood. The TCR originated in a woman aged 40-49 years with Graves' hyperthyroidism. The sequencing sample was made of blood. The rearrangement links TRBV11-2 to TRBJ1-5, with D possibly matching TRBD1 (5 bases). Here the CDR3 reads CASTKNGAGNQPQHF. For the CDR3, the DNA is TGTGCCAGCACCAAAAACGGGGCGGGCAATCAGCCCCAGCATTTT.